Below, one T cell receptor beta chain is given with its context. Its antigen is as yet unknown. The data were obtained in a study of T cell responses to AZD1222 COVID-19 vaccine. Study-level findings and limits: Clonal diversity may have been underestimated, and the donors were mostly white British, with more females than males.

Germline lookup yields CDR1 LGHNA and CDR2 YNFKEQ. This CDR3 has 16 residues. The V and J ends lost 0 bases and 5 bases, in that order; junction bases with no gene match: 7. Samples with a second dose at about 4 or about 12 weeks were pooled together. Profiling relied on immunoSEQ multiplex PCR, and the TCRdb table lists in-frame clones only, not all of them. The sample lists about 78,000 clones; 90% were seen once. The source is an adult who received the AZD1222 COVID-19 vaccine. Sequenced here: peripheral blood, sampled 28 days after the second AZD1222 dose. The gene calls are TRBV4-2 and TRBJ2-1, with 7 bases lining up with TRBD2. In nucleotides, the CDR3 is TGTGCCAGCAGCCAAGATAACGCGGGGGTGAACAATGAGCAGTTCTTC. Residues: CASSQDNAGVNNEQFF.